Below, 18 T cell receptor beta chains from the same sample are listed, as sequenced in a study of T cells in Graves' hyperthyroidism and ophthalmopathy. RNA transcripts served as the template for amplifying TCR beta CDR3 regions. Using the HTBI primer set, a first-round RT-PCR was run on the TCR CDR3. One entry per CDR3 protein results from TCRdb running MiXCR on the multiplex PCR reads. The sample holds 450,000 to 700,000 distinct CDR3 sequences, around 46% seen once. The sequenced sample consisted of peripheral blood or thyroid tissue (not recorded which). Receptors originate from a woman aged 18 to 35 with Graves' hyperthyroidism.

This clonotype was counted at least ten times. This chain links TRBV7-9 with TRBJ1-4; 10 positions agree with TRBD1. J was trimmed by 8 bases and V by 5 bases; bases with no gene match: 17. In germline, CDR1 is SEHNR, CDR2 FQNEAQ (reference sequence). The CDR3 sequence is 18 residues long. The CDR3 protein is CASSHDRGRLGGREKLFF. The CDR3 DNA sequence: TGTGCCAGCAGCCACGACAGGGGGCGCTTGGGGGGTCGCGAAAAACTGTTTTTT.

There are many counts of this clonotype. J is TRBJ1-2 and V is TRBV20-1; 8 nucleotides match TRBD1. V shed 7 bases and J 7 bases; nucleotides not matched to a gene: 11. The CDR3 is made up of 13 amino acids. Germline V gene sequence: CDR1 DFQATT, CDR2 SNEGSKA (reference sequence). The DNA of the CDR3 is TGCAGTGTCCAGGACAGGGCCAGCGGTGGCTACACCTTC. This codes for CSVQDRASGGYTF.

V usage is TRBV7-9 and J usage is TRBJ1-2; a possible D gene is TRBD1 (5 bases). V was shortened by 3 bases and J by 5 bases, with 13 bases between the two germline ends. The V gene's germline CDR1 is SEHNR and CDR2 FQNEAQ (reference sequence). The CDR3 length is 14 residues. The CDR3 loop reads CASSFPGTEYGYTF. CDR3 DNA sequence: TGTGCCAGCAGCTTCCCCGGGACGGAATATGGCTACACCTTC.

This clonotype was observed many times. V is TRBV20-1 and J is TRBJ1-2, with a tentative D call TRBD1 (6 bases). CDR1 DFQATT and CDR2 SNEGSKA come from the germline V gene (reference sequence). The CDR3 totals 13 residues. CDR3 amino acids: CFFLSGGRDGYTF. The CDR3 DNA is TGCTTTTTCCTCTCTGGGGGGCGGGATGGCTACACCTTC.

This clonotype appeared many times. This sequence joins TRBV7-2 and TRBJ1-3, with 8 bases lining up with TRBD1. The CDR3 is 17 amino acids. CDR1 and CDR2 (germline): SGHTA, FQGNSA. V trimming: 5 bases; J trimming: 4 bases; junction bases outside the gene matches: 13. CDR3 DNA: TGTGCCAGCAGCCTATACCGCTCGACAGGGGAGGGAAACACCATATATTTT. Protein sequence: CASSLYRSTGEGNTIYF. Complete variable domain (other parts from reference TRBV7-2 and TRBJ1-3): GAGVSQSPSNKVTEKGKDVELRCDPISGHTALYWYRQSLGQGLEFLIYFQGNSAPDKSGLPSDRFSAERTGGSVSTLTIQRTQQEDSAVYLCASSLYRSTGEGNTIYFGEGSWLTVV.

There are many counts of this clonotype. The CDR3 region has the DNA TGCAGTGCTAGAGGACAGTCTGGTAATGAAAAACTGTTTTTT. Amino acid sequence: CSARGQSGNEKLFF. The chain is built from TRBV20-1 and TRBJ1-4; tentative D call: TRBD1 (5 bases). The CDR3 has 14 residues. With 1 base removed from V and 4 bases from J, the gap between germline ends came to 10 bases. Germline CDR1 and CDR2: DFQATT and SNEGSKA (reference sequence).

As to this clonotype: Relative to the germline gene, one junction end is altered; a read error may explain this. The chain joins TRBV5-6 to TRBJ2-5; TRBD1 is a possible D gene (6 bases). The germline gives CDR1 SGHDT, CDR2 YYEEEE. The CDR3 length is 15 residues. The CDR3 DNA is TGTGCCAGCAGCTTGAGGACAGCCGACCAAGGGACCCAGTACTTC. Translating it yields CASSLRTADQGTQYF. Based on the CDR3 plus reference TRBV5-6 and TRBJ2-5, the full variable domain is DAGVTQSPTHLIKTRGQQVTLRCSPKSGHDTVSWYQQALGQGPQFIFQYYEEEERQRGNFPDRFSGHQFPNYSSELNVNALLLGDSALYLCASSLRTADQGTQYFGPGTRLLVL.

This clonotype was observed at least ten times. This sequence joins TRBV7-9 and TRBJ1-1; no definite D call. This CDR3 is built from 13 residues. Germline values: CDR1 SEHNR, CDR2 FQNEAQ (reference sequence). Trimming took off 0 bases at V and 11 bases at J, with 13 bases between the two ends. In DNA, the CDR3 is TGTGCCAGCAGCTTAGCGGAGGAACCCTCGGCTTTCTTT. The encoded protein is CASSLAEEPSAFF.

With regard to this clonotype: A clone one base away is much larger, so this may be a read error. The V call is TRBV7-9, the J call TRBJ2-5; possibly TRBD1 for D (6 bases). There are 13 residues in the CDR3. The germline V gene encodes CDR1 SEHNR and CDR2 FQNEAQ (reference sequence). The CDR3 DNA follows: TGTGCCAGCGGCTTACAGGGAACGGAGACCCAGTACTTC. It encodes CASGLQGTETQYF.

Turning to this clonotype: This may be a read error, as it is one base from a much larger clone. The genes are TRBV19 and TRBJ1-6, with TRBD1 matching 8 bases. J gave up 6 bases and V 1 base, and 5 bases lay outside the gene matches. Germline V gene lookup returns CDR1 LNHDA and CDR2 SQIVND (reference sequence). The CDR3 contains 16 residues. The CDR3 region is CASSIGQGLGNSPLHF. DNA of the CDR3: TGTGCCAGTAGTATAGGACAGGGGTTAGGTAATTCACCCCTCCACTTT. Filled out from reference TRBV19 and TRBJ1-6, the complete variable domain reads DGGITQSPKYLFRKEGQNVTLSCEQNLNHDAMYWYRQDPGQGLRLIYYSQIVNDFQKGDIAEGYSVSREKKESFPLTVTSAQKNPTAFYLCASSIGQGLGNSPLHFGNGTRLTVT.

This clonotype was counted at least ten times. The chain joins TRBV29-1 to TRBJ2-3; the match to TRBD2 covers 11 bases. The CDR3 runs to 15 residues. Germline trimming cut 6 bases from V and 2 bases from J; bases unmatched to any gene: 7. From germline, CDR1 is SQVTM and CDR2 ANQGSEA. For the CDR3, the DNA is TGCAGCGTAGGAGGGACTAGCGGATTCACAGATACGCAGTATTTT. Translation gives CSVGGTSGFTDTQYF.

The chain uses TRBV29-1 and TRBJ1-5, with D unclear. V was pared by 7 bases and J by 11 bases, with 21 bases between. There are 13 residues in the CDR3. The germline V gene has CDR1 SQVTM and CDR2 ANQGSEA. Written as DNA, the CDR3 is TGCAGCGCGCGCCGGCCGGGTGGAGAGACCCAGCATTTT. Its translation is CSARRPGGETQHF.

This clonotype came up many times. V gene TRBV6-1 combines with J gene TRBJ2-5; 8 bases are shared with TRBD2. CDR1 is MNHNS, CDR2 SASEGT, per germline. The CDR3 totals 13 residues. V was clipped by 6 bases and J by 3 bases; unmatched bases: 3. As DNA, the CDR3 is TGTGCCAGCAGCAGGACTAGCAAAGAGACCCAGTACTTC. This sequence encodes CASSRTSKETQYF.

This clonotype was counted only a few times. The chain joins TRBV27 to TRBJ2-7; D unclear. V dropped 2 bases and J dropped 4 bases, with 9 bases sitting between them. The CDR3 totals 13 residues. The germline V gene has CDR1 MNHEY and CDR2 SMNVEV (reference sequence). Written as DNA, the CDR3 is TGTGCCAGCAGTTTACCCCCCCCATACGAGCAGTACTTC. Its protein is CASSLPPPYEQYF.

This clonotype was picked up many times. The rearrangement joins TRBV24-1 to TRBJ1-5; D gene ambiguous. This CDR3 comprises 15 residues. Trimming removed 4 bases at V and 3 bases at J, with 12 bases between. Germline loops: CDR1 KGHDR, CDR2 SFDVKD. The CDR3 DNA sequence: TGTGCCACCAGTGACACCGGACGGAACAATCAGCCCCAGCATTTT. Translating it yields CATSDTGRNNQPQHF.

Ten or more counts support this clonotype. The rearrangement uses TRBV5-1 and TRBJ2-7, with unresolved D. CDR1 SGHRS and CDR2 YFSETQ come from the germline V gene. Trimming pared 4 bases from V and 1 base from J, leaving 15 bases between. The CDR3 is 15 residues long. The chain's CDR3 is CASSLDPSSSYEQYF. CDR3 in DNA: TGCGCCAGCAGCCTGGACCCGAGTTCATCCTACGAGCAGTACTTC.

Comment on this clonotype: With a much larger clone just one base away, this may be a read error. The gene calls are TRBV5-6 and TRBJ1-2; D gene ambiguous. Trimming pared 4 bases from V and 7 bases from J, leaving 20 bases between. The length of the CDR3 is 15 residues. The germline V gene encodes CDR1 SGHDT and CDR2 YYEEEE. CDR3 in amino acids: CASSEGKPRSGGYTF. CDR3 sequence (DNA): TGTGCCAGCAGCGAAGGGAAACCCCGCTCGGGTGGCTACACCTTC.

V is TRBV20-1 and J is TRBJ2-6; 8 bases are shared with TRBD2. The CDR3 totals 16 residues. Germline V CDR1 and CDR2: DFQATT, SNEGSKA (reference sequence). The V gene end was trimmed by 4 bases and the J gene end by 0 bases; junction bases not matched to a gene: 5. The CDR3 DNA follows: TGCAGTGCTACGGGAGGGGGTTCCTCTGGGGCCAACGTCCTGACTTTC. This codes for CSATGGGSSGANVLTF.